This T cell receptor (beta chain) was found in a study of blood T cell repertoires in COVID-19. Overall study context: The cDNA or gDNA used as material had been derived from T cells, B-cell-depleted T cells, or PBMCs.

Authors' data handling: How many nucleated cells were present was estimated from reference gene primer amplification. Sequencing used immunoSEQ multiplex PCR; TCRdb keeps in-frame clones, though not all of them. The V and J calls and the clone size are those of that table, but D and trimming were determined from the DNA. The sample has some 82,000 clones; roughly 91% are singletons. Per the germline V gene, CDR1 is KGHDR and CDR2 is SFDVKD. V was pared by 5 bases and J by 7 bases, with 19 bases between. The CDR3 extends over 15 amino acids. This chain links TRBV24-1 with TRBJ2-5; maybe TRBD1 (5 bases). The source of this sequence is a woman in her 50s in a cohort sampled during active COVID-19. The sequencing input was peripheral blood. For the CDR3, the DNA is TGTGCCACCAGTGGTGGGGCTCAGACAGATCCGACCCAGTACTTC. Amino acid sequence: CATSGGAQTDPTQYF.